These 4 T cell receptor beta chains were sequenced from one sample in a study of T cell repertoires in cytomegalovirus infection. Antigens of these TCRs are unknown. Via MiXCR, TCRdb re-called the reads, giving one row per CDR3 protein. The table includes about 570,000 distinct CDR3 sequences, about 39% detected once. The specimen comprised cultured PBMCs, sampled from culture after CMV antigen stimulation. The receptors stem from a human donor in good health (CMV status not recorded). Some clones in this sample may be carry-over from other donors' samples.

This clonotype was recorded a few times. This chain connects TRBV7-2 to TRBJ1-2; tentatively, D is TRBD1 (6 bases). The ends were cut back, 4 bases at V and 3 bases at J, with 18 bases in the middle. Germline loops: CDR1 SGHTA, CDR2 FQGNSA. The CDR3 is 16 amino acids. CDR3 sequence: CASSSRLWGRDYGYTF. CDR3 DNA: TGTGCCAGCAGCTCTCGGCTGTGGGGGCGCGACTATGGCTACACCTTC.

The chain recombines TRBV7-6 with TRBJ1-5, with unresolved D. The CDR3 has 14 residues. Germline lookup yields CDR1 SGHVS and CDR2 FNYEAQ. Trimming took off 6 bases at V and 6 bases at J, with 15 bases between the two ends. As DNA, the CDR3 is TGTGCCAGCAGACAGAGGCAACATTCTCAGCCCCAGCATTTT. It encodes CASRQRQHSQPQHF.

This clonotype was found a few times. The chain employs TRBV11-2 and TRBJ2-7; D is unclear. Germline V gene sequence: CDR1 SGHAT, CDR2 FQNNGV. This CDR3 contains 15 residues. Trimming took off 2 bases at V and 0 bases at J, with 11 bases between the two ends. The CDR3 protein is CASSLKAVISYEQYF. CDR3 in DNA: TGTGCCAGCAGCTTAAAGGCGGTCATCTCCTACGAGCAGTACTTC.

The chain carries TRBV6-6 and TRBJ1-4, with D unresolved. The ends were cut back, 5 bases at V and 14 bases at J, with 18 bases in the middle. The germline V gene has CDR1 MNHNY and CDR2 SVGAGI (reference sequence). The CDR3 sequence is 13 residues long. The CDR3 sequence is CASSANSGRSLFF. CDR3 in DNA: TGTGCCAGCAGTGCGAATTCGGGCAGGTCGCTGTTTTTT.